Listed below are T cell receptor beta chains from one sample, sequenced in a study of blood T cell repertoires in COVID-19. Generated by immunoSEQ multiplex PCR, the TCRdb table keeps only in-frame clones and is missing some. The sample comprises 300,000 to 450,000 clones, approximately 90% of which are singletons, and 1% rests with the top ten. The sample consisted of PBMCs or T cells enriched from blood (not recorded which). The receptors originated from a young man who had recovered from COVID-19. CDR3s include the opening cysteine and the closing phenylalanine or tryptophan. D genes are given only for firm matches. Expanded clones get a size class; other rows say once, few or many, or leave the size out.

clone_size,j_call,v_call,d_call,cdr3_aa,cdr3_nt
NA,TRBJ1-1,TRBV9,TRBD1,CASSPGTGKIRTEAFF,TGTGCCAGCAGCCCTGGGACAGGGAAGATACGCACTGAAGCTTTCTTT
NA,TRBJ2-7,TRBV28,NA,CASRTGTLSYEQYF,TGTGCCAGCAGGACCGGGACTCTCTCCTACGAGCAGTACTTC
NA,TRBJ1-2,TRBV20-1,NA,CSASSIPTPNYGYTF,TGCAGTGCTAGTTCCATCCCAACACCTAACTATGGCTACACCTTC
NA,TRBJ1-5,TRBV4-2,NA,CASSQERTSGNQPQHF,TGTGCCAGCAGCCAAGAGAGGACTAGCGGGAATCAGCCCCAGCATTTT
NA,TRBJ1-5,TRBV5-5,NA,CASSRDLSDQPQHF,TGTGCCAGCAGCCGAGACTTAAGTGATCAGCCCCAGCATTTT
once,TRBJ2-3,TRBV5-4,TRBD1,CASSLGQGREDTQYF,TGTGCCAGCAGCTTGGGACAGGGGAGAGAAGATACGCAGTATTTT
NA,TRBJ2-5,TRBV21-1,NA,CASSKALRPQGFREETQYF,TGTGCCAGCAGCAAAGCGCTTCGACCACAGGGTTTCCGGGAAGAGACCCAGTACTTC
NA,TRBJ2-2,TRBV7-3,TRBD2,CASSRLAGGDTGELFF,TGTGCCAGCAGCCGACTAGCGGGAGGCGACACCGGGGAGCTGTTTTTT
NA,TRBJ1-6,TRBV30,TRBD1,CAWSGQGDSPLHF,TGTGCCTGGAGTGGACAGGGGGATTCACCCCTCCACTTT
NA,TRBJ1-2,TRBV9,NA,CASSVSDTNYGYTF,TGTGCCAGCAGCGTATCGGACACTAACTATGGCTACACCTTC
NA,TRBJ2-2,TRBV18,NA,CASSPGQNTGELFF,TGTGCCAGCTCACCGGGACAGAACACCGGGGAGCTGTTTTTT
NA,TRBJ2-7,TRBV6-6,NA,CASSYSGVRGFEQYF,TGTGCCAGCAGTTACTCTGGGGTCAGAGGGTTCGAGCAGTACTTC
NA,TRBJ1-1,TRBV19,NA,CASTGRVRGTEAFF,TGTGCCAGTACCGGTAGGGTCCGGGGCACTGAAGCTTTCTTT
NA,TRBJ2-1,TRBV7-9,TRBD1,CASSLIESTGGKQFF,TGTGCCAGCAGCTTAATAGAGTCGACAGGGGGCAAGCAGTTCTTC
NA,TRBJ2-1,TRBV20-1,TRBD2,CSASLLGGASGSAYNEQFF,TGCAGTGCTAGTCTACTTGGGGGAGCTAGCGGGTCAGCCTACAATGAGCAGTTCTTC
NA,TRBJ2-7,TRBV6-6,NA,CASSLQAYEQYF,TGTGCCAGCAGCCTACAGGCCTACGAGCAGTACTTC
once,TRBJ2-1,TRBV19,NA,CASSWGQHGQFF,TGTGCCAGTAGTTGGGGGCAACACGGGCAGTTCTTC
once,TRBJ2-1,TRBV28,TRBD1,CASRGQPQHEQFF,TGTGCCAGCAGGGGACAGCCCCAGCATGAGCAGTTCTTC
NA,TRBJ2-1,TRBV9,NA,CASSVVVSGPYNEQFF,TGTGCCAGCAGCGTAGTGGTTAGCGGACCCTACAATGAGCAGTTCTTC
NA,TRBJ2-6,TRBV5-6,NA,CASSRMTGNSYKGANVLTF,TGTGCCAGCAGCCGTATGACGGGTAACTCTTACAAGGGGGCCAACGTCCTGACTTTC
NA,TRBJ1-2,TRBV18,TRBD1,CASSLKTGSYGYTF,TGTGCCAGCTCACTAAAGACAGGGAGCTATGGCTACACCTTC
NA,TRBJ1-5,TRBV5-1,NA,CASSLGTPNQPQHF,TGCGCCAGCAGCTTGGGAACACCTAATCAGCCCCAGCATTTT
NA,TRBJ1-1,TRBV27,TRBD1,CASSPDRGPFPGSAFF,TGTGCCAGCAGTCCAGACAGGGGACCTTTCCCCGGATCAGCTTTCTTT
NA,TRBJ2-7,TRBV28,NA,CASSLGGERDPGEQYF,TGTGCCAGCAGTTTAGGGGGCGAGCGGGATCCTGGCGAGCAGTACTTC
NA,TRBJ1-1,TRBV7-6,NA,CASSLRANTEAFF,TGTGCCAGCAGCTTACGAGCGAACACTGAAGCTTTCTTT
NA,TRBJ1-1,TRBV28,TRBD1,CASSFPQGVNTEAFF,TGTGCCAGCAGTTTTCCCCAGGGGGTGAACACTGAAGCTTTCTTT
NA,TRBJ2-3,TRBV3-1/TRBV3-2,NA,CASSQVLLRASTDTQYF,TGTGCCAGCAGCCAAGTTCTACTCAGGGCTAGCACAGATACGCAGTATTTT
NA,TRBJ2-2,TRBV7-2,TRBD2,CASSSQTSAGGGELFF,TGTGCCAGCAGCTCCCAGACTAGCGCGGGGGGCGGGGAGCTGTTTTTT
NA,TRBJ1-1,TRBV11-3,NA,CASSLDQGMGNTEAFF,TGTGCCAGCAGCTTAGATCAGGGTATGGGTAACACTGAAGCTTTCTTT
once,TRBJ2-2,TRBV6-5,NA,CASKMQGGNTGELFF,TGTGCCAGCAAAATGCAGGGCGGGAACACCGGGGAGCTGTTTTTT
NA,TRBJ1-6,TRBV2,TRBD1,CASRGTDLNSPLHF,TGTGCCAGCAGAGGGACAGACCTTAATTCACCCCTCCACTTT
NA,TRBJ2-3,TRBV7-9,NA,CASSSAQGRTADTQYF,TGTGCCAGCAGCTCCGCACAGGGGAGGACCGCAGATACGCAGTATTTT
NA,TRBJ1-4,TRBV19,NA,CASSVHPEKLFF,TGTGCCAGTAGTGTACACCCTGAAAAACTGTTTTTT
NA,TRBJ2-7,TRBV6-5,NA,CASSPGGYEQYF,TGTGCCAGCAGTCCCGGAGGCTACGAGCAGTACTTC
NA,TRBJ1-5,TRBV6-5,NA,CASRFRDQPQHF,TGTGCCAGCCGCTTCAGGGATCAGCCCCAGCATTTT
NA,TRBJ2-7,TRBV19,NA,CASSIRGLHHEQYF,TGTGCCAGTAGTATCCGAGGACTACACCACGAGCAGTACTTC
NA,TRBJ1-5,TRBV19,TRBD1,CASSIPFSGQGANQPQHF,TGTGCCAGTAGTATTCCTTTTTCCGGACAGGGAGCGAATCAGCCCCAGCATTTT
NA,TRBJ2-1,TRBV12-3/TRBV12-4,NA,CASSLGRGEQFF,TGTGCCAGCAGTTTAGGCCGCGGTGAGCAGTTCTTC
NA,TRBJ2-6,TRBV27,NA,CASKPSGAGANVLTF,TGTGCCAGCAAACCCTCCGGGGCTGGGGCCAACGTCCTGACTTTC
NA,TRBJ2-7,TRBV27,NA,CASSSAPGTLYYEQYF,TGTGCCAGCAGTTCAGCCCCCGGGACACTGTATTATGAGCAGTACTTC
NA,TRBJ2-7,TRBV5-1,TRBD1,CASSLGGTGAYEQYF,TGCGCCAGCAGCTTGGGTGGGACAGGGGCCTACGAGCAGTACTTC
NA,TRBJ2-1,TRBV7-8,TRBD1,CASSLAGTGEYNEQFF,TGTGCCAGCAGCTTAGCCGGGACAGGGGAGTACAATGAGCAGTTCTTC
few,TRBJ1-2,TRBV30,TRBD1,CACFVGRGKEKNGYTF,TGTGCCTGCTTCGTCGGCAGGGGGAAGGAGAAGAATGGCTACACCTTC
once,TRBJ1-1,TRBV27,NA,CASSLGRALRAFF,TGTGCCAGCAGTTTAGGCAGGGCATTGCGAGCTTTCTTT
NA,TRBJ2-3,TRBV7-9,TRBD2,CASSLTSGMADTQYF,TGTGCCAGCAGCTTAACTAGCGGGATGGCAGATACGCAGTATTTT
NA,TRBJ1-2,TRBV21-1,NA,CASSKVDRTRYGYTF,TGTGCCAGCAGCAAAGTGGACAGAACCCGGTATGGCTACACCTTC
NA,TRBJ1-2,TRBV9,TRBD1,CASSVRQGVGGYTF,TGTGCCAGCAGCGTTCGACAGGGAGTGGGTGGCTACACCTTC
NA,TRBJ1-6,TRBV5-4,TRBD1,CASRPGTGGSPLHF,TGTGCCAGCAGACCCGGGACAGGGGGATCACCCCTCCACTTT
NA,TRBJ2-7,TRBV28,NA,CASYRDLPYEQYF,TGTGCCAGTTACCGGGATTTACCCTACGAGCAGTACTTC
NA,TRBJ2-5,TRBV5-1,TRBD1,CASSLTQGARETQYF,TGCGCCAGCAGCTTAACCCAGGGGGCCCGGGAGACCCAGTACTTC
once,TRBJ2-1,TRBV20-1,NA,CSASQLVVYRDEQFF,TGCAGTGCAAGTCAACTAGTTGTATATCGGGATGAGCAGTTCTTC
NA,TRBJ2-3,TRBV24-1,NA,CATSDFSTLHNTQYF,TGTGCCACCAGTGATTTTAGCACCCTGCATAATACGCAGTATTTT
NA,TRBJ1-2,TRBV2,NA,CAITGNYGYTF,TGTGCCATCACAGGGAACTATGGCTACACCTTC
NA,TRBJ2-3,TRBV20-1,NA,CSAAGTDTQYF,TGCAGTGCGGCAGGCACAGATACGCAGTATTTT